Reported below is one T cell receptor (beta chain). Data came from immunoSEQ multiplex PCR; TCRdb stores just in-frame clones and leaves some out. This repertoire shows 150,000 to 200,000 clones, about nine tenths found once; its top ten account for 4% to 5%. The data were taken from a study of cytomegalovirus exposure and HLA in healthy donors. Study-wide background: The roughly 130 validation repertoires were reported in a later analysis to have been generated on the same platform as the approximately 700 first-cohort repertoires.

The CDR3 runs to 15 residues. V was trimmed by 6 bases and J by 2 bases, leaving 17 bases between them. The V gene's germline CDR1 is LNHDA and CDR2 SQIVND (reference sequence). The V and J genes are TRBV19 and TRBJ2-7; the D gene is possibly TRBD2 (5 bases). This TCR was sampled from a man aged 18 to 30 in good health and CMV-seropositive. Sequenced input: PBMCs. CDR3 in DNA: TGTGCCAGTAGAGACTACCTAGCACCTGCCTACGAGCAGTACTTC. Its translation: CASRDYLAPAYEQYF.